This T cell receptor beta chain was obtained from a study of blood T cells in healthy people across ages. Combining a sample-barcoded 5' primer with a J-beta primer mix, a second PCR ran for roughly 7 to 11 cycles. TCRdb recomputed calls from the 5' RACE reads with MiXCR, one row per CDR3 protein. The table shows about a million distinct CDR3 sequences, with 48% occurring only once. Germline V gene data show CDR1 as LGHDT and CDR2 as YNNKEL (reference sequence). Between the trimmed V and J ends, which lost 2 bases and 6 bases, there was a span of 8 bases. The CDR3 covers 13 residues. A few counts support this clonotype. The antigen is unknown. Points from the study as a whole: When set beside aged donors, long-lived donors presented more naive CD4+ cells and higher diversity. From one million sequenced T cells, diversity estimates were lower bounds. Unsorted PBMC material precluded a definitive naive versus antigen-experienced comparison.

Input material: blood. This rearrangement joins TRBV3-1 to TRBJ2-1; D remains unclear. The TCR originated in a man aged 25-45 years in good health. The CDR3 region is CASSQIDRNEQFF. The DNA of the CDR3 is TGTGCCAGCAGCCAAATCGACCGCAATGAGCAGTTCTTC.